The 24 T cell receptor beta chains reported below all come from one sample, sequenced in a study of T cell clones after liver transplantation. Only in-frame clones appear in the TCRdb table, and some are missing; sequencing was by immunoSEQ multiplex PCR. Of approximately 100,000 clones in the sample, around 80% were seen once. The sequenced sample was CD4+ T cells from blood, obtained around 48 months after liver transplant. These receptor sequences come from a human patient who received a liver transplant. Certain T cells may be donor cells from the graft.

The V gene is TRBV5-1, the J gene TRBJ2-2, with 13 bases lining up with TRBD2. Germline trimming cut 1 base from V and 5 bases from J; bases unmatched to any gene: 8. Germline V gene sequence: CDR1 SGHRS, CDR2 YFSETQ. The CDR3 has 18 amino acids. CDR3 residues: CASSLYTSGRASTGELFF. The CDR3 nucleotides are TGCGCCAGCAGCTTGTATACTAGCGGGAGGGCCAGTACCGGGGAGCTGTTTTTT.

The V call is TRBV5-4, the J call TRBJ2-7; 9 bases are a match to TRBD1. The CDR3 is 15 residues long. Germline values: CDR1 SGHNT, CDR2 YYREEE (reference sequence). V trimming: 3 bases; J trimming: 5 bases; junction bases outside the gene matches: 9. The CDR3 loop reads CASSSIQQGANEQYF. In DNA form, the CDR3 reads TGTGCCAGCAGCTCCATCCAACAGGGGGCCAACGAGCAGTACTTC.

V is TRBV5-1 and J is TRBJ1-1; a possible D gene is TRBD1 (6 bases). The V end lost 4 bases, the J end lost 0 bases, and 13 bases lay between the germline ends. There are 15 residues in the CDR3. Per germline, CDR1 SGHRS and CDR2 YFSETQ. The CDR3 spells CASSADGQMNTEAFF. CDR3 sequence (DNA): TGCGCCAGCAGCGCTGACGGACAGATGAACACTGAAGCTTTCTTT.

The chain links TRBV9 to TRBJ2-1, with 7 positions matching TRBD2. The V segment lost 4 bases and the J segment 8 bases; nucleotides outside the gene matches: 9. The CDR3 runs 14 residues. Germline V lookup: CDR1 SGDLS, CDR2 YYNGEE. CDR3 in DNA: TGTGCCAGCAGCCCCCCTGGCGGGAGATATGAGCAGTTCTTC. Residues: CASSPPGGRYEQFF.

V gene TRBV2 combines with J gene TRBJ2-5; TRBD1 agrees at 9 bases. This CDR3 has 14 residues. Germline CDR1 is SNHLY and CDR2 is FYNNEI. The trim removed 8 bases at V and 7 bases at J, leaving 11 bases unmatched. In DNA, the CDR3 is TGTGCCAGCCAGGACAGGGGACCCCTCGGGACCCAGTACTTC. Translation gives CASQDRGPLGTQYF.

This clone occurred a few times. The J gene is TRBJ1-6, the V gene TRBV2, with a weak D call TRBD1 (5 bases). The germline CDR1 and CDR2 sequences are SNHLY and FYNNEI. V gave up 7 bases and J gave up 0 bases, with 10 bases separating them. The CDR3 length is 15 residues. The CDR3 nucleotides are TGTGCCAGCACAGGACAATTCTCCTATAATTCACCCCTCCACTTT. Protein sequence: CASTGQFSYNSPLHF. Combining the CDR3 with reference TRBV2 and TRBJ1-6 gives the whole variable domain EPEVTQTPSHQVTQMGQEVILRCVPISNHLYFYWYRQILGQKVEFLVSFYNNEISEKSEIFDDQFSVERPDGSNFTLKIRSTKLEDSAMYFCASTGQFSYNSPLHFGNGTRLTVT.

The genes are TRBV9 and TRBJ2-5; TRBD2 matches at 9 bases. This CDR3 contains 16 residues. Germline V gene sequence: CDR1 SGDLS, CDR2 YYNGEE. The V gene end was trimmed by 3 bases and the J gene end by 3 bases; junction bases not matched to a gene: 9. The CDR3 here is CASSAQSGGSKETQYF. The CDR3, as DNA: TGTGCCAGCAGCGCCCAGAGCGGGGGGTCAAAAGAGACCCAGTACTTC.

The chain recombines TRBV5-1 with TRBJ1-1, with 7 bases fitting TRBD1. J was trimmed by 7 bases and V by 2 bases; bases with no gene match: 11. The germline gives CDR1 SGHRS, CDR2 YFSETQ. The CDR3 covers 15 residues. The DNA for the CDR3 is TGCGCCAGCAGCTTCCAACAGGGGTCCTCGGATGAAGCTTTCTTT. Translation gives CASSFQQGSSDEAFF.

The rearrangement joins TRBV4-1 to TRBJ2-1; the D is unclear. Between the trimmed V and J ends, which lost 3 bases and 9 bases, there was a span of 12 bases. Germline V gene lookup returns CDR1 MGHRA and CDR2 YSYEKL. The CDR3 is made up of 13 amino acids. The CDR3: CASSHPRWGEQFF. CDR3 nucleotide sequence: TGCGCCAGCAGCCACCCCCGGTGGGGTGAGCAGTTCTTC.

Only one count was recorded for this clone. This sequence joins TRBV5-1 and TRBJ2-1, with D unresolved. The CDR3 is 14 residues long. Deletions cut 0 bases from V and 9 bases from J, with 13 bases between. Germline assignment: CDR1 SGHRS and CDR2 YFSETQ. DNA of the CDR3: TGCGCCAGCAGCTTGGCCGCCCTGAAGGGTGAGCAGTTCTTC. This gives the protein CASSLAALKGEQFF.

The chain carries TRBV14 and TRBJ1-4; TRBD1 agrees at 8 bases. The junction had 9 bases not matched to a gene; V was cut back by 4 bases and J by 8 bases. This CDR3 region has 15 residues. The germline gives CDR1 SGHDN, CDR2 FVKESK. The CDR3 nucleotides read TGTGCCAGCAGCCCCTGGGACAGGTCTAGAGAAAAACTGTTTTTT. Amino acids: CASSPWDRSREKLFF. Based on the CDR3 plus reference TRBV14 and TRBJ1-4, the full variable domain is EAGVTQFPSHSVIEKGQTVTLRCDPISGHDNLYWYRRVMGKEIKFLLHFVKESKQDESGMPNNRFLAERTGGTYSTLKVQPAELEDSGVYFCASSPWDRSREKLFFGSGTQLSVL.

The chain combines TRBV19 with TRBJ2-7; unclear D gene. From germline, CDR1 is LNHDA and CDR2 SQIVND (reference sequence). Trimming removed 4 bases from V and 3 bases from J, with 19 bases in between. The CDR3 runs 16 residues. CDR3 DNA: TGTGCCAGTAGTAAAGCAACAGAAATAAATCGCTACGAGCAGTACTTC. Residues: CASSKATEINRYEQYF.

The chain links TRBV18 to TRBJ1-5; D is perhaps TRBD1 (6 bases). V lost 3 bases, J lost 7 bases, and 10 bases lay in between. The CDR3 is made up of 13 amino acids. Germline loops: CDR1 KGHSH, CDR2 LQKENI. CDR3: CASSPTTGQPQHF. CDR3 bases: TGTGCCAGCTCACCTACTACAGGGCAGCCCCAGCATTTT.

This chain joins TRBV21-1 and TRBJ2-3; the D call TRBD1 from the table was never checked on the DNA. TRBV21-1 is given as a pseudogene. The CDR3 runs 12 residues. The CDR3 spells CASNTPRDTQYF. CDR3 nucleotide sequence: TGTGCCAGCAACACGCCAAGAGATACGCAGTATTTT.

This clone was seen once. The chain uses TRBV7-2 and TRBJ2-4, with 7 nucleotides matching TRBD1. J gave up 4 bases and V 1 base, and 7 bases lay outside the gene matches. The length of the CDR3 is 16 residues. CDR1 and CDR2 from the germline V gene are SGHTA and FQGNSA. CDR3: CASSLGGTGVKNIQYF. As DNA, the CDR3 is TGTGCCAGCAGCTTAGGGGGTACAGGGGTAAAAAACATTCAGTACTTC.

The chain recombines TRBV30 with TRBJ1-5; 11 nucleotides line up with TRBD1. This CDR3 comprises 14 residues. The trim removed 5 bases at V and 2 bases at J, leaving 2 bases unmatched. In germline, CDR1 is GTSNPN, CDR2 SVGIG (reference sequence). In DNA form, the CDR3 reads TGTGCCTGGGGACAGGGGGCGCGCAATCAGCCCCAGCATTTT. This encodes CAWGQGARNQPQHF.

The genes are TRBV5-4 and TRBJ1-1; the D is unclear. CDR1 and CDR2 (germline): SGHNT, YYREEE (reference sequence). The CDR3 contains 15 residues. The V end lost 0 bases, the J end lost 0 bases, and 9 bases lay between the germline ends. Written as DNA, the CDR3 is TGTGCCAGCAGCTTGGTCCGGGGTGTGAACACTGAAGCTTTCTTT. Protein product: CASSLVRGVNTEAFF.

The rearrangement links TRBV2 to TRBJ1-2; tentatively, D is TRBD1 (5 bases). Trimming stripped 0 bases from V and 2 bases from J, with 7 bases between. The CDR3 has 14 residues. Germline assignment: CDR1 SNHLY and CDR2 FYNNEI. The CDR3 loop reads CASSEARGNYGYTF. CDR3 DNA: TGTGCCAGCAGTGAAGCGAGGGGCAACTATGGCTACACCTTC.

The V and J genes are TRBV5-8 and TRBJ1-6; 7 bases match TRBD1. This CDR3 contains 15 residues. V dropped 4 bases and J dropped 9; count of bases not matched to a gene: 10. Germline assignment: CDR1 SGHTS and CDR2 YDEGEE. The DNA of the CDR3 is TGTGCCAGCAGCAACCAGGGGGGAGGGGGTTCACCCCTCCACTTT. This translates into CASSNQGGGGSPLHF.

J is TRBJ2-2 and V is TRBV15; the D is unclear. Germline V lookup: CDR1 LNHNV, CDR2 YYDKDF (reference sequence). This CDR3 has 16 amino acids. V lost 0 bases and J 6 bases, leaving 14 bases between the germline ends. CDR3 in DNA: TGTGCCACCAGCAGAGAGGGAAAAGGGCTGGCCGGGGAGCTGTTTTTT. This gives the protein CATSREGKGLAGELFF.

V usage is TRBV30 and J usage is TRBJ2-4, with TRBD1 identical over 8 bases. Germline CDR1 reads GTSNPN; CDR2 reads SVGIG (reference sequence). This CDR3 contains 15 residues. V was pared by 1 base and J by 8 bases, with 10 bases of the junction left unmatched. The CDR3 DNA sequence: TGTGCCTGGAGTGGGTATGGGCAGGGGGCTGACATTCAGTACTTC. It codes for CAWSGYGQGADIQYF.

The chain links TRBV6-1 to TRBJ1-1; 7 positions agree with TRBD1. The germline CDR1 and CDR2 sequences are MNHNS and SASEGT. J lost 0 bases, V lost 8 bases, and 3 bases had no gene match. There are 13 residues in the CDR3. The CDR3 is CASLGQVNTEAFF. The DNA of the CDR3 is TGTGCCAGCCTTGGACAGGTGAACACTGAAGCTTTCTTT.

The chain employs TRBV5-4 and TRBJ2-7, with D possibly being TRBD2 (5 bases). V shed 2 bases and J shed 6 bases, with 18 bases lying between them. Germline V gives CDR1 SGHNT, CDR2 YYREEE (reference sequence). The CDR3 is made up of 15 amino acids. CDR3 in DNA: TGTGCCAGCAGCTTAAAGGCTGGGCGCCGGGGCGAGCAGTACTTC. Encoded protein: CASSLKAGRRGEQYF.

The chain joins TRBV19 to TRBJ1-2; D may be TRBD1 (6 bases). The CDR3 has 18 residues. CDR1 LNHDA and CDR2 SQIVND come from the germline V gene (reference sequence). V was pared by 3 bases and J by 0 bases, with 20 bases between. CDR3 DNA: TGTGCCAGTAGTATCATCAGATCAGGGGAGAGGACTAACTATGGCTACACCTTC. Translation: CASSIIRSGERTNYGYTF. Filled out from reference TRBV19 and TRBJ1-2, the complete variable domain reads DGGITQSPKYLFRKEGQNVTLSCEQNLNHDAMYWYRQDPGQGLRLIYYSQIVNDFQKGDIAEGYSVSREKKESFPLTVTSAQKNPTAFYLCASSIIRSGERTNYGYTFGSGTRLTVV.